This T cell receptor beta chain was captured by sequencing in a study of blood T cell repertoires in COVID-19. Looking at the study overall: Some COVID-19 samples were acute and others convalescent; all came from the United States, Italy and Spain. The analysed material was cDNA or gDNA that came from T cells, B-cell-depleted T cells, or PBMCs.

Original processing notes: Reference gene primer amplification yielded estimated nucleated cell counts. TCRdb's copy holds only in-frame clones and misses some; the assay was immunoSEQ multiplex PCR. V and J calls and clone size are as listed in that table; D and trimming were resolved from the DNA. This sample has about 500,000 clones, with 75% to 90% found just once. Germline V gene lookup returns CDR1 LGHDT and CDR2 YNNKEL (reference sequence). This CDR3 is 13 amino acids long. V lost 3 bases to trimming and J lost 3 bases; unmatched junction nucleotides: 2. Seattle patient enrollment occurred during active infection, with longitudinal follow-up thereafter.

Sequenced: peripheral blood. The sequence was collected from a young man with COVID-19, enrolled during active disease. J is TRBJ2-7 and V is TRBV3-1 (or the pseudogene TRBV3-2); 7 bases are a match to TRBD1. CDR3 bases: TGTGCCAGCAGCCAGTCAGGGGGCTACGAGCAGTACTTC. It codes for CASSQSGGYEQYF.